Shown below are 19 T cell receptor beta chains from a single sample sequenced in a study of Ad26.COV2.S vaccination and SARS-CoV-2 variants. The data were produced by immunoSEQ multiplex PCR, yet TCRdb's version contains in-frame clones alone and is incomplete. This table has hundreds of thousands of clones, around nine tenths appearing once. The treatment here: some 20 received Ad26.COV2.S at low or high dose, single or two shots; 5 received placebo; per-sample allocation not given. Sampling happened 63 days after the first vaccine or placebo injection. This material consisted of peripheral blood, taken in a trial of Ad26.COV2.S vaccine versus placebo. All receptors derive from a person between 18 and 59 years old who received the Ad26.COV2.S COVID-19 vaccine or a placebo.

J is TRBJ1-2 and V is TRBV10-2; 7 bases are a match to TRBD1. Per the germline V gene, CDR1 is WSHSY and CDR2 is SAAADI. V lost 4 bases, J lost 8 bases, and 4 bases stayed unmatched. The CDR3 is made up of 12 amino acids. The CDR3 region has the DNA TGCGCCAGCAGTGGACAGGGCCTGGGCTACACCTTC. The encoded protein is CASSGQGLGYTF.

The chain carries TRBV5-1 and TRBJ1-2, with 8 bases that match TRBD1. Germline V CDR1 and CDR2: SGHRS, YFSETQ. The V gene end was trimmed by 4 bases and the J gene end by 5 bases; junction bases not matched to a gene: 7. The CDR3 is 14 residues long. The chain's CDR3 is CASSPGTGPYGYTF. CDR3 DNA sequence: TGCGCCAGCAGCCCCGGGACAGGACCTTATGGCTACACCTTC.

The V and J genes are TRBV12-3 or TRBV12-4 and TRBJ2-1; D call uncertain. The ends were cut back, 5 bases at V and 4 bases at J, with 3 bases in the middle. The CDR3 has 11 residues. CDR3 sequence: CASSEYNEQFF. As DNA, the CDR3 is TGTGCCAGCAGTGAATACAATGAGCAGTTCTTC.

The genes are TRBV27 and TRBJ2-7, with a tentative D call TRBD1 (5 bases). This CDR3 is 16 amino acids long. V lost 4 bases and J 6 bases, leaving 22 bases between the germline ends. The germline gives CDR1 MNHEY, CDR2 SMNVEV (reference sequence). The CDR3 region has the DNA TGTGCCAGCAGTTCCTTCAGGGAAGGGCCGAGTCCCGAGCAGTACTTC. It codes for CASSSFREGPSPEQYF.

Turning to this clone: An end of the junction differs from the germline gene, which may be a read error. DNA of the CDR3: TGTGCCAGCAAGGGAAGCGGGAACCCCGGGGAGCTGTTTTTT. Translating it yields CASKGSGNPGELFF. The chain combines TRBV6-5 with TRBJ2-2; TRBD2 aligns across 7 bases. The CDR3 covers 14 residues. Germline assignment: CDR1 MNHEY and CDR2 SVGAGI.

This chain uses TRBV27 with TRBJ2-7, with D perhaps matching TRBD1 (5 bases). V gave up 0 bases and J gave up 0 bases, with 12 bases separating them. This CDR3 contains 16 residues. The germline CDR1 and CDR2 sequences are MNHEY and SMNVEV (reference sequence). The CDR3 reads CASSLSSGRSSYEQYF. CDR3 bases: TGTGCCAGCAGTTTATCTTCAGGGCGAAGCTCCTACGAGCAGTACTTC.

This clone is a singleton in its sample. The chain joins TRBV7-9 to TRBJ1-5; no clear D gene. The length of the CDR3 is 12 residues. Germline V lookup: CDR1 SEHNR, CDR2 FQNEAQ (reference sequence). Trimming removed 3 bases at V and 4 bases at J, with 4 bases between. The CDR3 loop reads CASSFTNQPQHF. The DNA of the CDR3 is TGTGCCAGCAGCTTTACTAATCAGCCCCAGCATTTT.

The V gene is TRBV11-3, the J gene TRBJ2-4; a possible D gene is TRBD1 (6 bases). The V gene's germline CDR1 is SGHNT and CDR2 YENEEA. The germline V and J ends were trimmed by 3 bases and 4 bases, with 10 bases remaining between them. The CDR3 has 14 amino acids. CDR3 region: CASSLGARKNIQYF. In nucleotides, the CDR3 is TGTGCCAGCAGCTTGGGGGCGAGGAAAAACATTCAGTACTTC.

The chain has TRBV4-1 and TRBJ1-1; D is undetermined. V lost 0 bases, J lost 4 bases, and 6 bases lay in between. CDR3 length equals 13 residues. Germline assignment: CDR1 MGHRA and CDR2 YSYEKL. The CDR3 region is CASSQDPTTEAFF. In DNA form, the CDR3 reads TGCGCCAGCAGCCAAGATCCAACCACTGAAGCTTTCTTT.

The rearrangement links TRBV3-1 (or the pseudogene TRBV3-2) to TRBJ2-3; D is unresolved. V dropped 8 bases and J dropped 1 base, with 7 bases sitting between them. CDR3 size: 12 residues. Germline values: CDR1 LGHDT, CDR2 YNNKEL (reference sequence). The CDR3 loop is CASQARTDTQYF. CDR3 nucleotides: TGTGCCAGCCAGGCCCGCACAGATACGCAGTATTTT.

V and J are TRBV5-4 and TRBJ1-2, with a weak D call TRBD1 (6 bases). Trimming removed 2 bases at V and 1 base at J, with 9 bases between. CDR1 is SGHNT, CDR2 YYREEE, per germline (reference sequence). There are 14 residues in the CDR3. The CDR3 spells CASSLQGFNYGYTF. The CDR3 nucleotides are TGTGCCAGCAGCTTACAGGGTTTTAACTATGGCTACACCTTC.

The CDR3 DNA is TGTGCCAGCAGCCAAGTCGGGTCCAGGGACTCCTACGAGCAGTACTTC. It is translated as CASSQVGSRDSYEQYF. This chain uses TRBV4-2 with TRBJ2-7; D might be TRBD1 (5 bases). Germline V gene lookup returns CDR1 LGHNA and CDR2 YNFKEQ. V lost 1 base, J lost 0 bases, and 13 bases lay in between. The CDR3 contains 16 residues.

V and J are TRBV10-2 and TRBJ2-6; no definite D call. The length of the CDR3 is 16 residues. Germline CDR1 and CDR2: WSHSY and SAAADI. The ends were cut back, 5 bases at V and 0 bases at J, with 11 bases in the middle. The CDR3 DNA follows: TGCGCCAGCAGTATGGGTCACAGCTCTGGGGCCAACGTCCTGACTTTC. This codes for CASSMGHSSGANVLTF.

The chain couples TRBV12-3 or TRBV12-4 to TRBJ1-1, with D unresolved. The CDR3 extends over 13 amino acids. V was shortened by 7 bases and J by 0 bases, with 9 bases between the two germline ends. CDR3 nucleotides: TGTGCCAGCACCTCGCCCATGAACACTGAAGCTTTCTTT. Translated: CASTSPMNTEAFF.

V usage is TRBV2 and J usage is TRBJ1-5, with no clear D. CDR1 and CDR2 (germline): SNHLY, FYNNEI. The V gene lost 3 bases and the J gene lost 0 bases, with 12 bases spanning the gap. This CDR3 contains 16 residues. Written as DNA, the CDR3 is TGTGCCAGCAGTGAGCGAGTATCGTCTAGCAATCAGCCCCAGCATTTT. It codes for CASSERVSSSNQPQHF. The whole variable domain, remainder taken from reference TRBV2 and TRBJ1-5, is EPEVTQTPSHQVTQMGQEVILRCVPISNHLYFYWYRQILGQKVEFLVSFYNNEISEKSEIFDDQFSVERPDGSNFTLKIRSTKLEDSAMYFCASSERVSSSNQPQHFGDGTRLSIL.

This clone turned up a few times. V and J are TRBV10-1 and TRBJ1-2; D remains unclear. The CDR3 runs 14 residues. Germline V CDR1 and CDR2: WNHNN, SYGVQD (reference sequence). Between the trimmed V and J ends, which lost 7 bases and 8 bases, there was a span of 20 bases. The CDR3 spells CASTQGGKLSGYTF. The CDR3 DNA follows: TGCGCCAGCACCCAAGGTGGGAAATTATCCGGCTACACCTTC.

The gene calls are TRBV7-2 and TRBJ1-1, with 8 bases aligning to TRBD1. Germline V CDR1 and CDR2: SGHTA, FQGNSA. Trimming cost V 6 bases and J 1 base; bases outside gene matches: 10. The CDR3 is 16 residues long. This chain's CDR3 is CASSVAGQAPNTEAFF. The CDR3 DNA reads TGTGCCAGCAGTGTCGCGGGACAGGCCCCGAACACTGAAGCTTTCTTT.

CDR3 bases: TGTGCCAGCAGCCCTGGACAGAGATACGAGCAGTACTTC. Translation: CASSPGQRYEQYF. The V gene is TRBV6-6, the J gene TRBJ2-7; D is possibly TRBD1 (6 bases). The germline V gene has CDR1 MNHNY and CDR2 SVGAGI (reference sequence). V dropped 6 bases and J dropped 4 bases, with 13 bases sitting between them. CDR3 length: 13 residues.

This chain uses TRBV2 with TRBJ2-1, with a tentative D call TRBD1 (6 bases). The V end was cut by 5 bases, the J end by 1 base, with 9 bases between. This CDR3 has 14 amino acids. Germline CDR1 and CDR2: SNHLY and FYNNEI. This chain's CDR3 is CASSTDRSYNEQFF. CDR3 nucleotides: TGTGCCAGCAGTACAGACAGGTCCTACAATGAGCAGTTCTTC. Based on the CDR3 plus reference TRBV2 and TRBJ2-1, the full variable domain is EPEVTQTPSHQVTQMGQEVILRCVPISNHLYFYWYRQILGQKVEFLVSFYNNEISEKSEIFDDQFSVERPDGSNFTLKIRSTKLEDSAMYFCASSTDRSYNEQFFGPGTRLTVL.